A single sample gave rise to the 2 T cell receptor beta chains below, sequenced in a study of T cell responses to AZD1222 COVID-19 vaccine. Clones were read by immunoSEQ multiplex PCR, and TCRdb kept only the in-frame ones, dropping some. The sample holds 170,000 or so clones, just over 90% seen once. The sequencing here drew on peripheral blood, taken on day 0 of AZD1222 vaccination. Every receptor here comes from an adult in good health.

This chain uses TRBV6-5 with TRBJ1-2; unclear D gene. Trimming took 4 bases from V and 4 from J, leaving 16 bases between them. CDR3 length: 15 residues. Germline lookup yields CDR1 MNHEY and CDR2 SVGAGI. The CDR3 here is CASSSAEGKGYGYTF. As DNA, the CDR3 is TGTGCCAGCAGTTCTGCAGAAGGGAAGGGCTATGGCTACACCTTC.

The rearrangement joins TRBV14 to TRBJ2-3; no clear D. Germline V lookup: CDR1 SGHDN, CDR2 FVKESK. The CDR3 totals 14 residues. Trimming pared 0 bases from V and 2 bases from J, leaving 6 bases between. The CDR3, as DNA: TGTGCCAGCAGCCAAGAATTATTCACAGATACGCAGTATTTT. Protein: CASSQELFTDTQYF.